Listed here are 10 T cell receptor beta chains from one sample, sequenced in a study of ipilimumab plus nivolumab after autologous stem cell transplantation. This table comes from immunoSEQ multiplex PCR, and its TCRdb copy is limited to in-frame clones, with some not included. The sample lists some 45,000 clones; over 75% were seen once. Sequencing used PBMCs, obtained in a trial of ipilimumab plus nivolumab as post-transplant consolidation. Receptors were obtained from a male donor with multiple myeloma.

The rearrangement joins TRBV6-1 to TRBJ1-4; possibly TRBD1 for D (6 bases). The CDR3 extends over 14 amino acids. V was clipped by 1 base and J by 7 bases, with 10 bases between them. From germline, CDR1 is MNHNS and CDR2 SASEGT. The CDR3 nucleotides read TGTGCCAGCAGTGAAGGGGGACAAGGTGAAAAACTGTTTTTT. Residues: CASSEGGQGEKLFF.

This clone came up a few times. This chain links TRBV10-3 with TRBJ2-7, with a possible D match to TRBD1 (6 bases). This CDR3 comprises 14 residues. Germline-derived CDR1 and CDR2 are ENHRY and SYGVKD. Trimming took 2 bases from V and 2 from J, leaving 10 bases between them. The CDR3 region is CAISESGQPYEQYF. The CDR3, as DNA: TGTGCCATCAGTGAGAGCGGACAGCCCTACGAGCAGTACTTC.

V usage is TRBV7-2 and J usage is TRBJ2-5; 7 bases match TRBD1. Judging by the DNA end, TRBJ2-7 fits better; the J call may be wrong. The CDR3 length is 13 residues. In germline, CDR1 is SGHTA, CDR2 FQGNSA. The DNA for the CDR3 is TGTGCCAGCAGCAGGGGGCGGTCTGGCGAGCAGTACTTC. Protein: CASSRGRSGEQYF.

The rearrangement uses TRBV6-5 and TRBJ2-3, with no clear D. CDR1 is MNHEY, CDR2 SVGAGI, per germline. The V end was cut by 0 bases, the J end by 6 bases, with 7 bases between. The CDR3 runs 13 residues. The CDR3 is CASSYSRLDTQYF. CDR3 sequence (DNA): TGTGCCAGCAGTTACTCGAGGCTGGATACGCAGTATTTT.

The rearrangement links TRBV5-1 to TRBJ2-3, with D possibly called TRBD1 or TRBD2 (5 bases each). V was pared by 4 bases and J by 6 bases, with 9 bases between. CDR1 is SGHRS, CDR2 YFSETQ, per germline. This CDR3 comprises 12 residues. CDR3 in DNA: TGCGCCAGCAGCGCCGAGGGGGATACGCAGTATTTT. This translates into CASSAEGDTQYF.

The chain uses TRBV12-5 and TRBJ2-5, with TRBD2 as a possible D gene (5 bases). Germline V gene data show CDR1 as LGHNT and CDR2 as FRNRAP. V was clipped by 0 bases and J by 7 bases, with 9 bases between them. The CDR3 is 13 amino acids. The CDR3 DNA follows: TGTGCTAGTGGTTTGGTACTGGCGGGGACCCAGTACTTC. This translates into CASGLVLAGTQYF.

The rearrangement links TRBV6-5 to TRBJ1-2; 7 bases match TRBD1. The germline V gene encodes CDR1 MNHEY and CDR2 SVGAGI. There are 16 residues in the CDR3. V dropped 4 bases and J dropped 1; count of bases not matched to a gene: 9. In nucleotides, the CDR3 is TGTGCCAGCAGTTGGAATAAGGGGGCAGATAACTATGGCTACACCTTC. Its translation: CASSWNKGADNYGYTF.

This chain links TRBV6-5 with TRBJ1-2; D gene ambiguous. V gave up 6 bases and J gave up 5 bases, with 13 bases separating them. Looked up from germline, CDR1 is MNHEY and CDR2 is SVGAGI. This CDR3 is built from 13 residues. As DNA, the CDR3 is TGTGCCAGCAGGCCCCCGGGAAGGTATGGCTACACCTTC. Its protein is CASRPPGRYGYTF.

The V call is TRBV6-4, the J call TRBJ2-2; 7 nucleotides line up with TRBD1. Germline-derived CDR1 and CDR2 are MRHNA and SNTAGT. The CDR3 has 15 residues. Trimming removed 6 bases from V and 2 bases from J; junction bases left unmatched: 6. The CDR3 is CASREDRQNTGELFF. DNA for the CDR3: TGTGCCAGCAGAGAGGACAGGCAAAACACCGGGGAGCTGTTTTTT.

This chain links TRBV2 with TRBJ2-3; D gene unclear. The V and J ends lost 4 bases and 4 bases respectively, with 3 bases between them. CDR1 SNHLY and CDR2 FYNNEI come from the germline V gene. The length of the CDR3 is 11 residues. The CDR3 protein is CASSGADTQYF. The CDR3 bases are TGTGCCAGCAGTGGGGCAGATACGCAGTATTTT.